The entry that follows covers one T cell receptor beta chain sequence. Its antigen is unidentified. This entry comes from a study of T cells in localized non-small cell lung cancer. Regarding the study as a whole: Only one tumor region went through sequencing, so heterogeneity may still be there.

In germline, CDR1 is LNHDA, CDR2 SQIVND (reference sequence). The V gene lost 5 bases and the J gene lost 6 bases, with 11 bases spanning the gap. The CDR3 totals 12 residues. Assay: immunoSEQ multiplex PCR; the TCRdb copy retains only in-frame clones and omits some. The table has fewer than 35,000 clones, 75% to 90% seen once. This TCR came from a man aged 35-69 years with stage I lung adenocarcinoma. Sequenced here: peripheral blood, sampled before any cancer treatment. The chain joins TRBV19 to TRBJ2-7, with D unclear. DNA for the CDR3: TGTGCCAGTAGTCTAAGCACGAGCGAGCAGTACTTC. Its protein is CASSLSTSEQYF.